A single sample gave rise to the 30 T cell receptor beta chains below, sequenced in a study of T cells in Graves' hyperthyroidism and ophthalmopathy. From RNA transcripts, TCR beta CDR3 regions were amplified. An initial round of RT-PCR targeting the TCR CDR3 relied on the HTBI primer set. MiXCR was run by TCRdb on the multiplex PCR reads, yielding one entry per CDR3 protein. The table records approximately 870,000 distinct CDR3 sequences, 38% of them present only once. Input material: blood. The receptors come from a man younger than 35 with Graves' hyperthyroidism.

The chain has TRBV6-1 and TRBJ2-6; D possibly corresponds to TRBD2 (5 bases). Per germline, CDR1 MNHNS and CDR2 SASEGT. V lost 6 bases to trimming and J lost 4 bases, with 10 bases between them. CDR3 size: 14 residues. The CDR3 DNA follows: TGTGCCAGCAGCCATGAGCGGGGGGCCAACGTCCTGACTTTC. Residues: CASSHERGANVLTF.

The chain is built from TRBV13 and TRBJ1-1; D gene uncertain. Trimming took 2 bases from V and 3 from J, leaving 10 bases between them. Germline V gene sequence: CDR1 PRHDT, CDR2 FYEKMQ (reference sequence). There are 14 residues in the CDR3. In DNA form, the CDR3 reads TGTGCCAGCAGCTTACAGATGGGAGACACTGAAGCTTTCTTT. Translated, it gives CASSLQMGDTEAFF.

Points on this clonotype: This clone may be a read error of a much larger clone one base away. The CDR3 loop reads CAGSSGTQETQYF. DNA for the CDR3: TGTGCCGGCAGTTCCGGGACTCAAGAGACCCAGTACTTC. The genes are TRBV12-3 or TRBV12-4 and TRBJ2-5, with a tentative D call TRBD2 (6 bases). CDR3 length: 13 amino acids.

V and J are TRBV5-4 and TRBJ2-3, with D hard to call. The CDR3 spans 13 residues. The V end lost 7 bases, the J end lost 3 bases, and 12 bases lay between the germline ends. Germline V gene data show CDR1 as SGHNT and CDR2 as YYREEE (reference sequence). The chain's CDR3 is CASAPPATDTQYF. The CDR3 DNA sequence: TGTGCCAGCGCTCCCCCCGCGACAGATACGCAGTATTTT. Filled out from reference TRBV5-4 and TRBJ2-3, the complete variable domain reads ETGVTQSPTHLIKTRGQQVTLRCSSQSGHNTVSWYQQALGQGPQFIFQYYREEENGRGNFPPRFSGLQFPNYSSELNVNALELDDSALYLCASAPPATDTQYFGPGTRLTVL.

V is TRBV20-1 and J is TRBJ1-3, with no clear D. The ends were cut back, 3 bases at V and 0 bases at J, with 9 bases in the middle. The CDR3 spans 14 residues. The V gene's germline CDR1 is DFQATT and CDR2 SNEGSKA (reference sequence). CDR3 loop: CSARLTNSGNTIYF. CDR3 DNA sequence: TGCAGTGCTAGGTTAACAAACTCTGGAAACACCATATATTTT.

The table lists this clonotype with many counts. The chain is built from TRBV9 and TRBJ1-2, with TRBD1 matching 7 bases. The junction had 14 bases not matched to a gene; V was cut back by 4 bases and J by 8 bases. The CDR3 sequence is 15 residues long. CDR1 is SGDLS and CDR2 is YYNGEE in the germline V gene. The CDR3 sequence is CASSTDLTGPPGYTF. CDR3 nucleotides: TGTGCCAGCAGCACCGACCTGACAGGGCCCCCAGGCTACACCTTC.

The rearrangement joins TRBV7-2 to TRBJ2-7; 8 bases agree with TRBD2. J was trimmed by 2 bases and V by 4 bases; bases with no gene match: 4. The CDR3 runs 14 residues. CDR1 and CDR2 from the germline V gene are SGHTA and FQGNSA. CDR3 region: CASSSGGLAYEQYF. The CDR3, as DNA: TGTGCCAGCAGCTCCGGGGGACTAGCCTACGAGCAGTACTTC.

V gene TRBV7-6 combines with J gene TRBJ1-6, with 10 bases matching TRBD1. The CDR3 totals 15 residues. V dropped 8 bases and J dropped 7; count of bases not matched to a gene: 8. CDR1 and CDR2 (germline): SGHVS, FNYEAQ. The CDR3 region has the DNA TGTGCCAGCTCCGGGAGGGGACAGGGGAATTCACCCCTCCACTTT. This translates into CASSGRGQGNSPLHF.

The J gene is TRBJ1-2, the V gene TRBV12-3 or TRBV12-4; 8 bases are a match to TRBD1. The CDR3 contains 16 residues. J gave up 8 bases and V 0 bases, and 11 bases lay outside the gene matches. This CDR3 is CASSLALGDRSHGYTF. In DNA form, the CDR3 reads TGTGCCAGCAGTTTAGCGCTTGGGGACAGGTCGCACGGCTACACCTTC.

Worth noting for this clonotype: A read error may produce the germline difference seen at one junction end. The chain joins TRBV20-1 to TRBJ2-3; no clear D gene. The V gene's germline CDR1 is DFQATT and CDR2 SNEGSKA (reference sequence). The CDR3 has 15 residues. CDR3 sequence (DNA): TGCAGTGCTGGAGATGGTATCAGGTTCACAGATACGCAGTATTTT. Protein: CSAGDGIRFTDTQYF.

The sample holds a few counts of this clonotype. The chain carries TRBV13 and TRBJ2-7; D not resolved. The germline V gene has CDR1 PRHDT and CDR2 FYEKMQ (reference sequence). Trimming removed 2 bases from V and 3 bases from J, with 11 bases in between. The CDR3 runs to 14 residues. CDR3 DNA: TGTGCCAGCAGCTTATCTCTGGGCAGCTACGAGCAGTACTTC. As protein: CASSLSLGSYEQYF.

This chain joins TRBV9 and TRBJ2-7; 10 bases match TRBD2. Germline V gene data show CDR1 as SGDLS and CDR2 as YYNGEE. Trimming at V came to 0 bases and at J to 2 bases, leaving 2 bases not matched to a gene. The CDR3 covers 15 residues. The CDR3 sequence is CASSVGSGRAYEQYF. In DNA form, the CDR3 reads TGTGCCAGCAGCGTAGGGAGCGGGAGGGCCTACGAGCAGTACTTC.

This clonotype was seen a handful of times. V gene TRBV7-9 combines with J gene TRBJ2-7; D unclear. CDR1 is SEHNR and CDR2 is FQNEAQ in the germline V gene (reference sequence). This CDR3 comprises 13 residues. The V end was cut by 5 bases, the J end by 9 bases, with 17 bases between. The CDR3 sequence: CASSHVDLRGQYF. The CDR3 bases are TGTGCCAGCAGCCACGTGGATTTACGAGGGCAGTACTTC.

This clonotype was counted ten times or more. The J gene is TRBJ1-3, the V gene TRBV2; D is possibly TRBD1 (5 bases). Germline assignment: CDR1 SNHLY and CDR2 FYNNEI. The CDR3 covers 19 residues. Between the trimmed V and J ends, which lost 4 bases and 1 base, there was a span of 23 bases. The CDR3 spells CASSATRPATADSGNTIYF. CDR3 DNA: TGTGCCAGCAGTGCGACACGTCCTGCGACAGCAGATTCTGGAAACACCATATATTTT.

V usage is TRBV14 and J usage is TRBJ2-5; tentatively, D is TRBD2 (6 bases). The length of the CDR3 is 15 residues. Germline CDR1 reads SGHDN; CDR2 reads FVKESK. The V end lost 7 bases, the J end lost 0 bases, and 15 bases lay between the germline ends. CDR3 amino acids: CASTRGVRYQETQYF. The CDR3 coding sequence is TGTGCCAGCACCCGCGGGGTGAGGTACCAAGAGACCCAGTACTTC.

This clonotype was seen more than once but under ten times. The chain has TRBV7-2 and TRBJ1-5, with no clear D. The CDR3 is 15 amino acids. Germline assignment: CDR1 SGHTA and CDR2 FQGNSA. Trimming pared 2 bases from V and 5 bases from J, leaving 13 bases between. CDR3 bases: TGTGCCAGCAGCTTATCGAGGAATTCTTATCAGCCCCAGCATTTT. Protein: CASSLSRNSYQPQHF.

This clonotype has just a few counts. The rearrangement uses TRBV28 and TRBJ1-5, with no clear D. Germline V gene lookup returns CDR1 MDHEN and CDR2 SYDVKM. The CDR3 totals 14 residues. Trimming took 4 bases from V and 5 from J, leaving 12 bases between them. The CDR3 nucleotides are TGTGCCAGCAGTTCTCTCGAGGGTGATCAGCCCCAGCATTTT. The encoded protein is CASSSLEGDQPQHF.

The rearrangement uses TRBV9 and TRBJ2-7; D is undetermined. Germline loops: CDR1 SGDLS, CDR2 YYNGEE. The germline V and J ends were trimmed by 6 bases and 4 bases, with 17 bases remaining between them. CDR3 length: 14 residues. CDR3 nucleotides: TGTGCCAGCAACAAAGGCCTGACCGAATACGAGCAGTACTTC. It translates to CASNKGLTEYEQYF.

The V gene is TRBV9, the J gene TRBJ1-5, with D perhaps TRBD1 (5 bases). Germline values: CDR1 SGDLS, CDR2 YYNGEE. CDR3 length: 13 amino acids. Trimming took off 0 bases at V and 7 bases at J, with 8 bases between the two ends. Here the CDR3 DNA reads TGTGCCAGCAGCGTAGAGGGGTCGCAGCCCCAGCATTTT. This encodes CASSVEGSQPQHF.

The chain combines TRBV10-3 with TRBJ2-2; 9 positions match TRBD2. The V gene's germline CDR1 is ENHRY and CDR2 SYGVKD. The ends lost 5 bases at V and 13 bases at J; junction bases unmatched: 20. This CDR3 is 17 amino acids long. Here the CDR3 DNA reads TGTGCCATCAGTCCCCCGCGTCGTCTAGCGGGGTTCCTATGGCTGTTTTTT. It is translated as CAISPPRRLAGFLWLFF.

This clonotype was seen at least ten times. The chain recombines TRBV7-2 with TRBJ1-1, with D unclear. Germline values: CDR1 SGHTA, CDR2 FQGNSA. Trimming pared 5 bases from V and 4 bases from J, leaving 11 bases between. The CDR3 runs to 13 residues. The CDR3 protein is CASSPEGSTEAFF. The CDR3 DNA reads as TGTGCCAGCAGCCCCGAAGGGTCCACTGAAGCTTTCTTT.

The V and J genes are TRBV29-1 and TRBJ1-1, with D unclear. Germline V gives CDR1 SQVTM, CDR2 ANQGSEA. The CDR3 is made up of 9 amino acids. The CDR3 region has the DNA TGCAGGTTGGGTGGTGAAGCTTTCTTT. Translating it yields CRLGGEAFF.

The gene calls are TRBV20-1 and TRBJ2-7; 12 bases agree with TRBD2. This CDR3 is built from 15 residues. Trimming removed 5 bases from V and 4 bases from J; junction bases left unmatched: 9. In germline, CDR1 is DFQATT, CDR2 SNEGSKA (reference sequence). For the CDR3, the DNA is TGCAGTGCTTACCGCCGGACTAGCGGGATTTACGAGCAGTACTTC. This encodes CSAYRRTSGIYEQYF.

This clonotype has at least ten counts. The CDR3 spells CSADPQETQYF. DNA of the CDR3: TGCAGCGCCGACCCACAAGAGACCCAGTACTTC. The V and J genes are TRBV29-1 and TRBJ2-5; D call uncertain. In germline, CDR1 is SQVTM, CDR2 ANQGSEA. CDR3 length: 11 residues. V lost 7 bases and J lost 2, with 8 bases in between.

This rearrangement joins TRBV20-1 to TRBJ1-1; D perhaps matches TRBD1 (6 bases). This CDR3 has 13 amino acids. V lost 1 base to trimming and J lost 7 bases, with 13 bases between them. In germline, CDR1 is DFQATT, CDR2 SNEGSKA (reference sequence). CDR3 amino acids: CSARGSGAVEAFF. In DNA, the CDR3 is TGCAGTGCTAGAGGGTCGGGGGCAGTTGAAGCTTTCTTT.

The V gene is TRBV4-1, the J gene TRBJ1-5, with 11 bases lining up with TRBD1. Germline-derived CDR1 and CDR2 are MGHRA and YSYEKL. J was trimmed by 4 bases and V by 3 bases; bases with no gene match: 8. The CDR3 extends over 17 amino acids. The CDR3 DNA reads as TGCGCCAGCAGCCAGACATCCGGGACAGGGGGTAATCAGCCCCAGCATTTT. It encodes CASSQTSGTGGNQPQHF.

V and J are TRBV7-8 and TRBJ2-7; 8 positions match TRBD2. This CDR3 comprises 14 residues. V lost 6 bases to trimming and J lost 3 bases; unmatched junction nucleotides: 7. CDR1 and CDR2 (germline): SGHVS, FQNEAQ. The CDR3 here is CASSYTSGLYEQYF. In DNA form, the CDR3 reads TGTGCCAGCAGTTACACTAGCGGACTCTACGAGCAGTACTTC. Supplemented by reference TRBV7-8 and TRBJ2-7, the full variable domain reads GAGVSQSPRYKVAKRGQDVALRCDPISGHVSLFWYQQALGQGPEFLTYFQNEAQLDKSGLPSDRFFAERPEGSVSTLKIQRTQQEDSAVYLCASSYTSGLYEQYFGPGTRLTVT.

The chain carries TRBV2 and TRBJ2-7; perhaps TRBD2 as D (6 bases). CDR1 and CDR2 from the germline V gene are SNHLY and FYNNEI. This CDR3 contains 14 residues. Trimming took 3 bases from V and 6 from J, leaving 15 bases between them. CDR3 amino acids: CASSERAGTTEQYF. The CDR3 DNA follows: TGTGCCAGCAGTGAGAGGGCGGGAACTACCGAGCAGTACTTC.

The chain has TRBV13 and TRBJ1-6; D perhaps matches TRBD1 (6 bases). This CDR3 is 15 amino acids long. CDR1 and CDR2 from the germline V gene are PRHDT and FYEKMQ (reference sequence). V lost 5 bases to trimming and J lost 6 bases, with 14 bases between them. CDR3 sequence: CASSVHRDLNSPLHF. CDR3 bases: TGTGCCAGCAGCGTCCACAGGGATCTTAATTCACCCCTCCACTTT.

The table lists this clonotype with many counts. The chain couples TRBV19 to TRBJ2-7; D is unresolved. The CDR3 contains 14 residues. The V gene's germline CDR1 is LNHDA and CDR2 SQIVND (reference sequence). The V end lost 5 bases, the J end lost 1 base, and 12 bases lay between the germline ends. Here the CDR3 DNA reads TGTGCCAGTAGTCCCCGACTCTCGTCCTACGAGCAGTACTTC. This gives the protein CASSPRLSSYEQYF.